A selection of T cell receptor beta chains follows, all from one sample in a study of blood T cell repertoires in COVID-19. The repertoire was sequenced with immunoSEQ multiplex PCR; TCRdb's copy has only in-frame clones and lacks some. This table holds about 120,000 clones, around three quarters found once. Sequencing was performed on peripheral blood. These receptors were taken from a man between 40 and 49 years old with active or convalescent COVID-19. CDR3s include the opening cysteine and the closing phenylalanine or tryptophan. The D gene is left open where the match is weak. Some rows mark clone size as missing; the rest say once, few, many or name a class of expanded clone.

clone_size	j_call	v_call	cdr3_length	d_call	cdr3_nt	cdr3_aa
NA	TRBJ2-1	TRBV30	14	NA	TGTGCCTGGAGTCGGGGGTTCCCCTACAATGAGCAGTTCTTC	CAWSRGFPYNEQFF
NA	TRBJ2-2	TRBV30	12	NA	TGTGCCTGGAACCGACAGGCCGGGGAGCTGTTTTTT	CAWNRQAGELFF
NA	TRBJ1-1	TRBV29-1	15	NA	TGCAGCGTTGAAGACCTTCCTTTTACAGGGACTGAAGCTTTCTTT	CSVEDLPFTGTEAFF
NA	TRBJ2-5	TRBV28	15	TRBD1	TGTGCCAGCAGTACCTACGACAGGGACCAAGAGACCCAGTACTTC	CASSTYDRDQETQYF
NA	TRBJ1-2	TRBV6-5	15	TRBD1	TGTGCCAGCAGTTCGGGACAGGGGGTTTCTCATGGCTACACCTTC	CASSSGQGVSHGYTF
once	TRBJ1-2	TRBV3-1/TRBV3-2	13	NA	TGTGCCAGCAGCCAAGAAGGGGGCTATGGCTACACCTTC	CASSQEGGYGYTF
few	TRBJ1-1	TRBV6-5	14	NA	TGTGCCAGCAGGCGGGGGGGGAGATACACTGAAGCTTTCTTT	CASRRGGRYTEAFF
NA	TRBJ2-7	TRBV11-2	15	NA	TGTGCCAGCAGCTTAGATCCACTGAGCTCCTACGAGCAGTACTTC	CASSLDPLSSYEQYF
NA	TRBJ1-1	TRBV7-9	17	TRBD1	TGTGCCAGCAGCTTATCTAGACAGGGGCCAACGAACACTGAAGCTTTCTTT	CASSLSRQGPTNTEAFF
NA	TRBJ1-2	TRBV29-1	15	TRBD1	TGCAGCGTTGGGGCCCTTGGACAGGTCCCGGGGGGCTACACCTTC	CSVGALGQVPGGYTF
NA	TRBJ1-4	TRBV7-9	14	NA	TGTGCCAGCAGCTTAGATGCAGCTAATGAAAAACTGTTTTTT	CASSLDAANEKLFF
NA	TRBJ1-1	TRBV18	15	NA	TGTGCCAGCTCACCATCGCGGGGGGTCGGAGGTGAAGCTTTCTTT	CASSPSRGVGGEAFF
few	TRBJ1-2	TRBV12-3/TRBV12-4	13	TRBD1	TGTGCCAGCAGTCAAGGGACAGGGGACGGCTACACCTTC	CASSQGTGDGYTF
NA	TRBJ2-4	TRBV5-4	15	TRBD2	TGTGCCAGCTCTTCCGAGGCTAGCGGGCAGGGCATTCAGTACTTC	CASSSEASGQGIQYF
NA	TRBJ2-1	TRBV11-3	14	TRBD2	TGTGCCAGCAGCACCGGGACTAGCCACAATGAGCAGTTCTTC	CASSTGTSHNEQFF
NA	TRBJ1-1	TRBV12-3/TRBV12-4	13	NA	TGTGCCAGCAGTTTTGAGGGATTTGGTGAAGCTTTCTTT	CASSFEGFGEAFF
NA	TRBJ2-5	TRBV5-4	15	TRBD1	TGTGCCAGCAGCCCTTCGACAGGGGGCGGGGAGACCCAGTACTTC	CASSPSTGGGETQYF
NA	TRBJ1-1	TRBV19	13	TRBD1	TGTGCCAGTAGTATAGGGACAGGACTTGAAGCTTTCTTT	CASSIGTGLEAFF
NA	TRBJ2-2	TRBV5-1	19	TRBD2	TGCGCCAGCAGCCCAAGACAGGGTGGGCTAGCGGGGCAAGCCGGGGAGCTGTTTTTT	CASSPRQGGLAGQAGELFF
NA	TRBJ1-6	TRBV2	15	NA	TGTGCCAGCAGTGATTTCGGGGGTATTAATTCACCCCTCCACTTT	CASSDFGGINSPLHF
NA	TRBJ2-1	TRBV6-2/TRBV6-3	16	NA	TGTGCCAGCAGTTACTTGTCTGTACTCTCCTACAATGAGCAGTTCTTC	CASSYLSVLSYNEQFF
NA	TRBJ1-1	TRBV5-1	17	NA	TGCGCCAGCAGCCCTGGGCGAGACAGCGCCTGGGGAACTGAAGCTTTCTTT	CASSPGRDSAWGTEAFF
NA	TRBJ1-4	TRBV28	15	TRBD1	TGTGCCAGCAGTTTATCCGGGACAGGCTTTGAAAAACTGTTTTTT	CASSLSGTGFEKLFF
NA	TRBJ1-3	TRBV30	16	TRBD1	TGTGCCTGGAGTGTACGGGACAGGGGGCCTGGAAACACCATATATTTT	CAWSVRDRGPGNTIYF
NA	TRBJ2-7	TRBV11-2	13	NA	TGTGCCAGCAGCTTTCACCGGGCCTACGAGCAGTACTTC	CASSFHRAYEQYF
NA	TRBJ2-7	TRBV5-4	15	TRBD2	TGTGCCAGCAGCTTGGAGGTTAGCGGGGTAGCCGAGCAGTACTTC	CASSLEVSGVAEQYF
NA	TRBJ1-2	TRBV5-1	15	NA	TGCGCCAGCAGCTTACAGGGTATAGGGGTGGAAGGCTACACCTTC	CASSLQGIGVEGYTF